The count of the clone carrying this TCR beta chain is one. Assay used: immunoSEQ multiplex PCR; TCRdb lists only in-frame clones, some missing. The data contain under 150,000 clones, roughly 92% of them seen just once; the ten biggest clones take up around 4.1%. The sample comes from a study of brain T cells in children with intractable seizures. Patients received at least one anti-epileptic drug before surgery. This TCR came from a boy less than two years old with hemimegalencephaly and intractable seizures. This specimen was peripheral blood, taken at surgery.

CDR3 sequence: CASSSSTLTDTQYF. The CDR3 DNA follows: TGTGCCAGCAGCTCCTCGACCCTCACAGATACGCAGTATTTT. The chain carries TRBV7-9 and TRBJ2-3; D gene ambiguous. V was pared by 4 bases and J by 2 bases, with 10 bases between. Per the germline V gene, CDR1 is SEHNR and CDR2 is FQNEAQ (reference sequence). The CDR3 has 14 residues.